This T cell receptor (beta chain) was profiled in a study of regulatory T cells in long-lasting Graves disease. Time point indicated: newly diagnosed GD, antithyroid drugs for less than 3 months. Preparation of the TCR library used RNA extracted from PBMCs. Sequencing libraries for TCR beta were prepared with iRepertoire HTBI primers and Arm-PCR of CDR3 regions. TCRdb itself ran the multiplex PCR reads through MiXCR, one entry per CDR3 protein. The table includes more than 400,000 distinct CDR3 sequences, about 17% detected once. Study-level results: Newly diagnosed patients shared approximately 1,000 public clonotypes; persistent patients shared 2,500 to 3,000.

To note about this clonotype: Its target is not known.

This sample was shared with a second study, whose subject was T cells in Graves' hyperthyroidism and ophthalmopathy. This second study notes: Investigators excluded patients with uncontrolled infection, other autoimmune disease, pregnancy or lactation. First-round RT-PCR of the TCR CDR3 relied on the HTBI primer set. Within blood appeared most thyroid clonotypes that had expanded above 0.001.

The source material was peripheral blood mononuclear cells (PBMCs), sampled at new diagnosis, from a patient treated with antithyroid drugs. This clonotype was obtained from a man aged 35 to 55 with Graves disease.

CDR3 sequence (DNA): TGTGCCAGCAGTTTACCCCCCTGGGGGAGGAACACTGAAGCTTTCTTT. Its protein product is CASSLPPWGRNTEAFF. This rearrangement joins TRBV12-3 or TRBV12-4 to TRBJ1-1, with a weak D call TRBD1 (5 bases). V dropped 2 bases and J dropped 1 base, with 14 bases sitting between them. The CDR3 runs 16 residues.